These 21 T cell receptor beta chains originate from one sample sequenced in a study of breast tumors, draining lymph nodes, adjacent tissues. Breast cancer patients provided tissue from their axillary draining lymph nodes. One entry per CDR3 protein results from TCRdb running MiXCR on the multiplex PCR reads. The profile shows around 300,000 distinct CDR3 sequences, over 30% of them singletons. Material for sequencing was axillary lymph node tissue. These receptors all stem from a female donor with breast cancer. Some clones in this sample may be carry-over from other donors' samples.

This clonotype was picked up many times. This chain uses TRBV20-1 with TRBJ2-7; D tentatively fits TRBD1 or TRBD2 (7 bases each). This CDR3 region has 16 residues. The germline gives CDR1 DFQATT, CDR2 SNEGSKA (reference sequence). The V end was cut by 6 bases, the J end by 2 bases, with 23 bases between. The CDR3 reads CSAERGRLAGAYEQYF. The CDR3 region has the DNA TGCAGTGCCGAAAGGGGGCGCTTGGCGGGAGCCTACGAGCAGTACTTC.

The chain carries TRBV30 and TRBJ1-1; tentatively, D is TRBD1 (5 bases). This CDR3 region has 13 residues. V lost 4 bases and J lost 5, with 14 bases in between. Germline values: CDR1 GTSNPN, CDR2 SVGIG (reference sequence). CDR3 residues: CAWNRQGGTEAFF. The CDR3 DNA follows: TGTGCCTGGAATAGGCAGGGAGGAACTGAAGCTTTCTTT.

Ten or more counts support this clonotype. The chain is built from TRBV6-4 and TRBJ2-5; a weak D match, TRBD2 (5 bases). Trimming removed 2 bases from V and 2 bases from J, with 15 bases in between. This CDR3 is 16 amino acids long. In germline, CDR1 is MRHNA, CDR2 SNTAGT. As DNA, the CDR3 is TGTGCCAGCAGTGACGGTAGCGCTAACGATCAAGAGACCCAGTACTTC. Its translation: CASSDGSANDQETQYF.

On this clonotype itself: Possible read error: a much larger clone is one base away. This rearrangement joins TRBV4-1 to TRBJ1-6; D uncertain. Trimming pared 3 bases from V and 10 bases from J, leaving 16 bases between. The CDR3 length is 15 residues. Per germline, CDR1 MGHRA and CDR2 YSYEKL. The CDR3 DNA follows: TGCGCCAGCAGCCATGTTCGAGGGTCTGGGTCACCCCTCCACTTT. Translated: CASSHVRGSGSPLHF.

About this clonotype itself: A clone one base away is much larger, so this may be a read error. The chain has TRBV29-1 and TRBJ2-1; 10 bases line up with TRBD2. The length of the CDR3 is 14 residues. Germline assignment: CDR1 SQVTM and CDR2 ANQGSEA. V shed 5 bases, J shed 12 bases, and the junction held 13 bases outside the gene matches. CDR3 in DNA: TGCAGCGTTAATGTGTTAGCGGGAGGTCGCGGGCAGTTCTTC. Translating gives CSVNVLAGGRGQFF.

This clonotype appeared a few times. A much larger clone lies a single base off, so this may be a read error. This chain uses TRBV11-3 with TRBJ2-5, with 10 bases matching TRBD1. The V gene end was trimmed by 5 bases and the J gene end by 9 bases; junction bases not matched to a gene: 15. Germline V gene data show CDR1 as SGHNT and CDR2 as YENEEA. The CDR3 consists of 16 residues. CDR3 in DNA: TGTGCCAGCAGCCCTGGGACAGGGGACTTTCAGGAGGCCCAGTACTTC. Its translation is CASSPGTGDFQEAQYF. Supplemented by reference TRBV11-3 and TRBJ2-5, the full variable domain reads EAGVVQSPRYKIIEKKQPVAFWCNPISGHNTLYWYLQNLGQGPELLIRYENEEAVDDSQLPKDRFSAERLKGVDSTLKIQPAELGDSAVYLCASSPGTGDFQEAQYFGPGTRLLVL.

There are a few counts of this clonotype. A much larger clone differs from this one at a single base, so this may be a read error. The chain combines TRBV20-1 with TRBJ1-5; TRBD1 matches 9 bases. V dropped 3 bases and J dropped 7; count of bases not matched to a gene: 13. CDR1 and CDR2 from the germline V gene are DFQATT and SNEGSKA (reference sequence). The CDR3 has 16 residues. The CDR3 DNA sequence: TGCAGTGCTAGGATTTCTAGGGACAGGGCAGACCAGCCCCAGCATTTT. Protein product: CSARISRDRADQPQHF.

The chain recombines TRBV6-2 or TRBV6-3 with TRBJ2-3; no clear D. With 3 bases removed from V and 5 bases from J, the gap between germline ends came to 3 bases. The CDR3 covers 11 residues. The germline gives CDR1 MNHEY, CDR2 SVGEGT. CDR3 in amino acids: CASSYEDTQYF. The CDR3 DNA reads TGTGCCAGCAGTTATGAAGATACGCAGTATTTT.

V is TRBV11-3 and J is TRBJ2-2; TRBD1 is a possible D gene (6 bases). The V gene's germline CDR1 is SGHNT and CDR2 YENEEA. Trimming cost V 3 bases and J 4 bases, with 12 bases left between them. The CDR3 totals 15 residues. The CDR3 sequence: CASSFGGKATGELFF. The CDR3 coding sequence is TGTGCCAGCAGCTTTGGGGGCAAAGCCACCGGGGAGCTGTTTTTT.

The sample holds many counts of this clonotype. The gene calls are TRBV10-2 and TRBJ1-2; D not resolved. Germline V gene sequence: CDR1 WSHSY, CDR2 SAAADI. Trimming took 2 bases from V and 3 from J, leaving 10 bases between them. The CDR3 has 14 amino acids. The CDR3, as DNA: TGCGCCAGCAGTGAGGGCACAACTTACTATGGCTACACCTTC. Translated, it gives CASSEGTTYYGYTF.

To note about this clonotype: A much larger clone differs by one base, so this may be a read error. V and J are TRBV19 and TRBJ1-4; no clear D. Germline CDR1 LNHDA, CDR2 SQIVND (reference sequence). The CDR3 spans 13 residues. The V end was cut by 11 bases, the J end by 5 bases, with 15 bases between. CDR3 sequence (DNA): TGTGCCTGGAGTGCGGATGCCAATGAAAAACTGTTTTTT. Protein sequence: CAWSADANEKLFF. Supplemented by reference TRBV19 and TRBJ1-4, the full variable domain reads DGGITQSPKYLFRKEGQNVTLSCEQNLNHDAMYWYRQDPGQGLRLIYYSQIVNDFQKGDIAEGYSVSREKKESFPLTVTSAQKNPTAFYLCAWSADANEKLFFGSGTQLSVL.

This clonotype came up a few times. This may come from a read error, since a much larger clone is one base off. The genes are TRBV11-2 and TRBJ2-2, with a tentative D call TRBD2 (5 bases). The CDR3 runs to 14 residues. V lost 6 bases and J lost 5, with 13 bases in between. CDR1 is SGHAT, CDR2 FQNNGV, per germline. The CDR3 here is CASRRTRNTGELFF. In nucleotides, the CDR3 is TGTGCCAGCAGACGCACTAGAAATACCGGGGAGCTGTTTTTT.

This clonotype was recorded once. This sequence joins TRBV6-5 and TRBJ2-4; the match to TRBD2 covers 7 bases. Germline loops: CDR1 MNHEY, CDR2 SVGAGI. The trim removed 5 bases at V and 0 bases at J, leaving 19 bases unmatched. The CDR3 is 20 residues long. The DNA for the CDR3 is TGTGCCAGCAGTGAATATGGACTAGGGGTGCCGAGAATAGCCAAAAACATTCAGTACTTC. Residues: CASSEYGLGVPRIAKNIQYF.

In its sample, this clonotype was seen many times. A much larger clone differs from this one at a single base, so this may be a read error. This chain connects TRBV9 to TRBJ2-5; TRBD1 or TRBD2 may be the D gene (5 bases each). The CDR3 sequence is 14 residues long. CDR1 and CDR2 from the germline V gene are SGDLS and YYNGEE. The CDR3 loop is CASSVARGEETQSF. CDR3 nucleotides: TGTGCCAGCAGCGTAGCAAGAGGGGAAGAGACCCAGTCCTTC.

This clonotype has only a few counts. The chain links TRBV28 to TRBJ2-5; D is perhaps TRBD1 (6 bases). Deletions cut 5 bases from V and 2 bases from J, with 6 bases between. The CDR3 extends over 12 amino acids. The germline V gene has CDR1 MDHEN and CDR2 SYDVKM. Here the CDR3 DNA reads TGTGCCAGCAGTACAGGGCAAGAGACCCAGTACTTC. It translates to CASSTGQETQYF.

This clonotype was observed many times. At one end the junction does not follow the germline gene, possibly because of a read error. The CDR3 here is CSVEGIGQGASF. CDR3 DNA sequence: TGCAGCGTTGAAGGAATTGGACAGGGAGCCTCCTTC. The chain uses TRBV29-1 and TRBJ1-2; 8 bases are a match to TRBD1. Germline CDR1 SQVTM, CDR2 ANQGSEA. The CDR3 spans 12 residues.

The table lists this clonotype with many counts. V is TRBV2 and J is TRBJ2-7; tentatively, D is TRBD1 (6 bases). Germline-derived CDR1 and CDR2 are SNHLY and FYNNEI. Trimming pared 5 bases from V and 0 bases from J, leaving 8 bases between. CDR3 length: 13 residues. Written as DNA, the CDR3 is TGTGCCAGCAGTTGGACAGTCTCCTACGAGCAGTACTTC. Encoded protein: CASSWTVSYEQYF.

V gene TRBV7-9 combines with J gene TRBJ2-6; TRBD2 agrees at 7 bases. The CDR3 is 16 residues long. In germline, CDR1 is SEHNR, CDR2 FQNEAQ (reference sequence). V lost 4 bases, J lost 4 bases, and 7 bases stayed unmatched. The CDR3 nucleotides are TGTGCCAGCAGCTCCCCGGCGCGGGAGGGGGCCAACGTCCTGACTTTC. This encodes CASSSPAREGANVLTF.

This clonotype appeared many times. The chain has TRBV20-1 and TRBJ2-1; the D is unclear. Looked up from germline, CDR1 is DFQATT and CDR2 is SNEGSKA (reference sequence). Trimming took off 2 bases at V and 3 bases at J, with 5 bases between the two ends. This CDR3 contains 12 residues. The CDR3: CSARHYYNEQFF. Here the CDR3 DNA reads TGCAGTGCTAGACACTACTACAATGAGCAGTTCTTC.

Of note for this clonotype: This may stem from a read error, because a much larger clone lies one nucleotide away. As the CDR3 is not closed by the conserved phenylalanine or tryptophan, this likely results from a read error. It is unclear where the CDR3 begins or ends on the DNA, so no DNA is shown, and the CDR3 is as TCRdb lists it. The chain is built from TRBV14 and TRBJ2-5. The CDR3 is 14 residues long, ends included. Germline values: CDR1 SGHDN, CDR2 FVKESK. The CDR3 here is CASSQGWRLETQSL.

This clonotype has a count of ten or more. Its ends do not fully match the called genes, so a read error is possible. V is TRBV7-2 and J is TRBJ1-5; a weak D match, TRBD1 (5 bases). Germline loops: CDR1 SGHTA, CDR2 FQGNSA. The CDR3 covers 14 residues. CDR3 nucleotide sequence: TGTGCCATCAGCCCACGGGACCGGGGTCAGCCCCAGCATTTT. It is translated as CAISPRDRGQPQHF.